Sequencing of this T cell receptor beta chain was carried out in a study of shared clonotypes between healthy human individuals. About the research overall: The plates for each donor numbered three CD4 naive, three CD4 memory, two CD8 naive and one CD8 memory.

The study's findings and limits: Relative to memory subsets, naive subsets generally showed larger estimated richness.

Germline V gene data show CDR1 as PRHDT and CDR2 as FYEKMQ (reference sequence). This CDR3 region has 13 residues. V lost 2 bases to trimming and J lost 4 bases, with 8 bases between them. Each sorted subset replicate got 200 ng genomic DNA, roughly 33,000 genomes. Repertoires were generated with immunoSEQ multiplex PCR, while TCRdb's copy carries only in-frame clones and drops some. The data contain about 1 million clones, approximately 70% of them seen just once; the ten biggest clones take up nearly 1.5%. Note on this clone: Its specificity is unknown.

The V and J genes are TRBV13 and TRBJ1-1, with D possibly being TRBD1 (6 bases). This TCR came from a man aged 18 to 29 in good health. Sequenced input: memory CD4+ T cells sorted from blood. Noted subset: CD45RA-negative fraction. CDR3 amino acids: CASSLRGGTEAFF. In DNA form, the CDR3 reads TGTGCCAGCAGCTTAAGAGGGGGCACTGAAGCTTTCTTT.